The clone carrying this TCR beta chain was seen a single time. This sample stems from a study of blood T cell repertoires in COVID-19. Background on the study: Sites in the United States, Italy and Spain provided acute and convalescent COVID-19 samples.

Produced via immunoSEQ multiplex PCR; TCRdb's table is partial and in-frame only. The sample lists tens of thousands of clones, 84% occurring once. Sequencing was done on a sample of peripheral blood. The clonotype comes from a man aged 45-65 years with COVID-19, enrolled during active disease.

The DNA for the CDR3 is TGTGCTAGTGGTCCCCAGTTTGGGTCCGGGACAGGATTTTCTGGGGCCAACGTCCTGACTTTC. Translated: CASGPQFGSGTGFSGANVLTF. V is TRBV12-5 and J is TRBJ2-6, with TRBD1 matching 8 bases. The CDR3 runs to 21 residues. V was clipped by 5 bases and J by 1 base; unmatched bases: 19. Germline values: CDR1 LGHNT, CDR2 FRNRAP.